This is a list of T cell receptor beta chains from one sample in a study of blood T cell repertoires in COVID-19. Clones were read by immunoSEQ multiplex PCR, and TCRdb kept only the in-frame ones, dropping some. The profile shows about 260,000 clones, around 86% of them singletons. Sequences were obtained from peripheral blood. The receptors shown here come from a woman aged 60-75 years with COVID-19, enrolled during active disease. Both conserved end residues are part of each CDR3. The D gene is left open where the match is weak. Expanded clones get a size class; other rows say once, few or many, or leave the size out.

abundance	v_gene	j_gene	d_gene	CDR3nt	CDR3aa
once	TRBV5-1	TRBJ2-3	TRBD2	TGCGCCAGCAGCCTGGAGCCGGGACTAGCGGGAGGAGCGCAGTATTTT	CASSLEPGLAGGAQYF
.	TRBV18	TRBJ2-1	TRBD2	TGTGCCAGCTCACCAGGGACTAGCGGGAGAAACAATGAGCAGTTCTTC	CASSPGTSGRNNEQFF
once	TRBV6-5	TRBJ2-3	TRBD2	TGTGCCAGCAGCGGGAGGGCCCGGACAGATACGCAGTATTTT	CASSGRARTDTQYF
.	TRBV15	TRBJ2-7	.	TGTGCCACCAGCAGGCAATCAAGCGGCGATAAGGACGAGCAGTACTTC	CATSRQSSGDKDEQYF
.	TRBV28	TRBJ1-2	.	TGTGCCAGCAGTTTCAATAGCCCTCTCTATGGCTACACCTTC	CASSFNSPLYGYTF
.	TRBV6-5	TRBJ2-7	TRBD2	TGTGCCACTACTAGCGGGAGTGGATACGAGCAGTACTTC	CATTSGSGYEQYF
.	TRBV2	TRBJ2-2	.	TGTGCCAGCGCGCAACTAGCTCGGGGCACCGGGGAGCTGTTTTTT	CASAQLARGTGELFF
.	TRBV30	TRBJ1-5	TRBD1	TGTGCCTGGTCGAGGTCCGGGGTAGGGGGCTATCAGCCCCAGCATTTT	CAWSRSGVGGYQPQHF
.	TRBV7-9	TRBJ2-1	TRBD1	TGTGCCAGCAGCTTTGGAGGACAGGGGATCTTC	CASSFGGQGIF
.	TRBV7-2	TRBJ1-5	.	TGTGCCAGCAGCTTAGTTTGGGGGGGCAACCAGCCCCAGCATTTT	CASSLVWGGNQPQHF
.	TRBV6-6	TRBJ2-7	TRBD1	TGTGCCAGCAGTCGACCTGGACAGGGGGCGCGGAACGAGCAGTACTTC	CASSRPGQGARNEQYF
.	TRBV7-2	TRBJ2-5	TRBD2	TGTGCCAGCAGCTTAGCCAGGGAGGGGACCCAGTACTTC	CASSLAREGTQYF
.	TRBV6-5	TRBJ2-7	.	TGTGCCAGCAGCCCCCTACGGGAAACCTACGAGCAGTACTTC	CASSPLRETYEQYF
.	TRBV30	TRBJ1-6	.	TGTGCCTGGAGTGTACTGGGAGGCAATTCACCCCTCCACTTT	CAWSVLGGNSPLHF
few	TRBV10-3	TRBJ2-1	TRBD2	TGTGCCATCAGACCAGCGGGAGTTAACAATGAGCAGTTCTTC	CAIRPAGVNNEQFF
few	TRBV4-1	TRBJ2-1	TRBD2	TGCGCCAGCAGCCAACTGGGACTAGCGTTATACAATGAGCAGTTCTTC	CASSQLGLALYNEQFF
.	TRBV20-1	TRBJ1-1	TRBD1	TGCAGTGCTAGATCGGACAGGGACTTTTTCTTT	CSARSDRDFFF
.	TRBV6-6	TRBJ2-7	TRBD1	TGTGCCAGCAGTTACTCGGGACAGGGCTCATCCTACGAGCAGTACTTC	CASSYSGQGSSYEQYF
.	TRBV29-1	TRBJ2-3	TRBD2	TGCAGCGGCCAGCCGGGGGGAGGCGGGGTAACAGATACGCAGTATTTT	CSGQPGGGGVTDTQYF
.	TRBV7-2	TRBJ1-1	.	TGTGCCAGCAGCCTGGGCTGGGGCGGTGTGGCTGAAGCTTTCTTT	CASSLGWGGVAEAFF
.	TRBV11-2	TRBJ1-6	TRBD1	TGTGCCAGCAGCTTGACAGGGAGCTCCTATAATTCACCCCTCCACTTT	CASSLTGSSYNSPLHF
.	TRBV10-3	TRBJ1-2	TRBD1	TGTGCCATCAGTGCAGACAGGGGCTGGGATGGCTACACCTTC	CAISADRGWDGYTF